The following is a T cell receptor (beta chain) sequence with its context. This sample was included in a study of control samples from healthy donors and cancer patients. This CDR3 contains 13 residues. Germline CDR1 is KGHSH and CDR2 is LQKENI. With 3 bases clipped from V and 5 bases from J, the junction kept 2 bases outside the gene matches. The data were produced by immunoSEQ multiplex PCR, yet TCRdb's version contains in-frame clones alone and is incomplete. Of 120,000 or so clones in the sample, around nine tenths are singletons; the top ten hold approximately 9%. This chain connects TRBV18 to TRBJ1-1, with TRBD1 identical over 8 bases. The sequenced sample was blood. This clonotype originated in a man aged 35 to 55 in good health. CDR3 in amino acids: CASSPQGATEAFF. Written as DNA, the CDR3 is TGTGCCAGCTCACCCCAGGGGGCTACTGAAGCTTTCTTT.